This paragraph reports one T cell receptor (beta chain). The data originate from a study of T cell clones after liver transplantation. Assay used: immunoSEQ multiplex PCR; TCRdb lists only in-frame clones, some missing. The sample lists about 120,000 clones, about nine tenths occurring once. This CDR3 region has 12 residues. Per germline, CDR1 MNHNS and CDR2 SASEGT. Deletions cut 5 bases from V and 5 bases from J, with 10 bases between. The chain couples TRBV6-1 to TRBJ2-7, with D possibly matching TRBD2 (5 bases). This specimen consisted of CD4+ T cells from blood, obtained 12 months after liver transplant. The receptor was isolated from a human patient who received a liver transplant. Some T cells may have originated in the graft donor. The CDR3 region has the DNA TGTGCCAGCAGTCCCGGACTGGACGAGCAGTACTTC. It codes for CASSPGLDEQYF.